This T cell receptor beta chain was sequenced during a study of blood T cell repertoires in COVID-19. The germline V and J ends were trimmed by 0 bases and 6 bases, with 6 bases remaining between them. Germline CDR1 reads SGHAT; CDR2 reads FQNNGV. The CDR3 spans 13 residues. TCRdb's table, derived via immunoSEQ multiplex PCR, lists solely in-frame clones and lacks some. This table has tens of thousands of clones, around 81% appearing once. The receptor was derived from an older woman with acute or convalescent COVID-19. Sequenced: peripheral blood. The gene calls are TRBV11-2 and TRBJ2-1; unclear D gene. CDR3 in amino acids: CASSLESSNEQFF. DNA for the CDR3: TGTGCCAGCAGCTTAGAGTCCAGCAATGAGCAGTTCTTC.